This is a list of T cell receptor beta chains from one sample in a study of T cell changes during pregnancy in multiple sclerosis. Profiling relied on immunoSEQ multiplex PCR, and the TCRdb table lists in-frame clones only, not all of them. The sample comprises fewer than 85,000 clones, around 92% of which are singletons, and about 2.5% rests with the top ten. The material was peripheral blood, obtained in the third trimester of pregnancy. These receptors were taken from a female donor in good health, enrolled as a control in a pregnancy study. The CDR3 runs from the conserved cysteine through the conserved F or W. D genes are given only for firm matches. Clone size, where shown, is once, few, many, or a class for clones that have expanded.

TRBV14	TRBJ1-6	.	.	TGTGCCAGCAGCCCCGAAACGAGGAATTCACCCCTCCACTTT	CASSPETRNSPLHF
TRBV4-1	TRBJ1-3	TRBD1	.	TGCGCCAGCAGCCAGGGGGCCGGCAGGGGGCTTGGAAACACCATATATTTT	CASSQGAGRGLGNTIYF
TRBV27	TRBJ2-1	TRBD1	.	TGTGCCAGCAGTTCCCAACCGGGACAGGGGTCCGATGAGCAGTTCTTC	CASSSQPGQGSDEQFF
TRBV18	TRBJ1-1	.	.	TGTGCCAGCGCAAAGACAGCCGGGGGGAACACTGAAGCTTTCTTT	CASAKTAGGNTEAFF
TRBV4-3	TRBJ1-4	TRBD1	.	TGCGCCAGCAGCCACAGGGGGAATGAAAAACTGTTTTTT	CASSHRGNEKLFF
TRBV28	TRBJ1-1	TRBD1	.	TGTGCCAGCAGCCGTACAGGGGTGGGGAGAGTAATTAACACTGAAGCTTTCTTT	CASSRTGVGRVINTEAFF
TRBV19	TRBJ1-2	.	.	TGTGCCAGTAGTATGGACGGGGTCGGCTACACCTTC	CASSMDGVGYTF
TRBV27	TRBJ2-7	TRBD1	.	TGTGCCAGCAGGCGACAGGGGGCGCCGGACGAGCAGTACTTC	CASRRQGAPDEQYF
TRBV5-1	TRBJ2-1	.	.	TGCGCCAGCAGCGAGGGACTGAACTCCTACAATGAGCAGTTCTTC	CASSEGLNSYNEQFF
TRBV9	TRBJ1-1	.	.	TGTGCCAGCAGCGAGCTCCATCAGGGCAACACTGAAGCTTTCTTT	CASSELHQGNTEAFF
TRBV16	TRBJ2-7	TRBD1	.	TGTGCCAGCAGCCACGACAGGGGTGTATACGAGCAGTACTTC	CASSHDRGVYEQYF
TRBV27	TRBJ2-3	.	.	TGTGCCAGCAGTTCCCTAGCGTGGGGCACAGATACGCAGTATTTT	CASSSLAWGTDTQYF
TRBV7-8	TRBJ2-5	TRBD2	.	TGTGCCAGCAGCTACCCCCGGACTAGCGGGAATATCGAAGAGACCCAGTACTTC	CASSYPRTSGNIEETQYF
TRBV1	TRBJ2-5	.	.	TGCACCAGCAGCCACCCTCCAAGCGGCCAAGAGACCCAGTACTTC	CTSSHPPSGQETQYF
TRBV4-1	TRBJ1-1	.	.	TGCGCCAGCAATACACCGCGGGGAAGGGAGCGTGAAGCTTTCTTT	CASNTPRGREREAFF
TRBV5-4	TRBJ1-3	.	.	TGTGCCAGCAGCCGGGTGGGACTGAACTCTGGAAACACCATATATTTT	CASSRVGLNSGNTIYF
TRBV10-3	TRBJ1-6	TRBD1	few	TGTGCCACTGCCCGACAGGGGAGCTCCTATAATTCACCCCTCCACTTT	CATARQGSSYNSPLHF
TRBV7-9	TRBJ2-7	.	.	TGTGCCAGCAGCTCGGCGCGGGCCTACGAGCAGTACTTC	CASSSARAYEQYF
TRBV5-4	TRBJ2-7	.	.	TGTGCCAGCAGCTTGGACGGGAGCACAATCTACGAGCAGTACTTC	CASSLDGSTIYEQYF
TRBV11-2	TRBJ2-3	.	.	TGTGCCAGCAGCCTTGATGCGCGATCAGATACGCAGTATTTT	CASSLDARSDTQYF
TRBV4-1	TRBJ2-1	TRBD2	.	TGCGCCAGCAGCCAAAATCTAGCGGGGGTTTCCTACAATGAGCAGTTCTTC	CASSQNLAGVSYNEQFF
TRBV5-1	TRBJ2-1	TRBD1	.	TGCGCCAGCAGCTCGACAGGGGGCAGCTCCTACAATGAGCAGTTCTTC	CASSSTGGSSYNEQFF
TRBV7-8	TRBJ2-7	TRBD2	.	TGTGCCAGCAGCCCGAGGGGACTAGCGGGAGATCGGGCCTACGAGCAGTACTTC	CASSPRGLAGDRAYEQYF
TRBV7-8	TRBJ2-1	.	.	TGTGCCAGCAGCTTAAAACGGTTCTCCTACAATGAGCAGTTCTTC	CASSLKRFSYNEQFF
TRBV5-6	TRBJ2-7	.	.	TGTGCCAGCAGCACCACTTCCTACGAGCAGTACTTC	CASSTTSYEQYF
TRBV18	TRBJ2-5	.	.	TGTGCCAGCTCACCACCGATTAGGGGCCCAGAGACCCAGTACTTC	CASSPPIRGPETQYF
TRBV5-6	TRBJ2-3	TRBD2	.	TGTGCCAGTCACCGGGACTACACAGATACGCAGTATTTT	CASHRDYTDTQYF
TRBV27	TRBJ2-1	.	.	TGTGCCCCTTACAATGAGCAGTTCTTC	CAPYNEQFF
TRBV19	TRBJ2-6	.	.	TGTGCCAGTAGCCGGCGGGACTCTGGGGCCAACGTCCTGACTTTC	CASSRRDSGANVLTF
TRBV5-1	TRBJ2-3	.	.	TGCGCCAGCACGATTCGGGGAAACACAGATACGCAGTATTTT	CASTIRGNTDTQYF
TRBV7-8	TRBJ2-7	TRBD2	.	TGTGCCAGCAGCTTACTAGGACTAGCGGGGTACGAGCAGTACTTC	CASSLLGLAGYEQYF
TRBV11-2	TRBJ2-5	.	.	TGTGCCAGCAGCTTGGCCGGGGGATGGGGGGAGACCCAGTACTTC	CASSLAGGWGETQYF
TRBV28	TRBJ2-7	TRBD1	.	TGTGCCAGCAGTACAGGGGCCTCCTACGAGCAGTACTTC	CASSTGASYEQYF
TRBV28	TRBJ1-5	.	few	TGTGCCAGCAGTTTAATGACGGGGAGCAATCAGCCCCAGCATTTT	CASSLMTGSNQPQHF
TRBV18	TRBJ1-1	TRBD1	.	TGTGCCAGCTCACCAAAGACAGGGGGCTCCCCTGAAGCTTTCTTT	CASSPKTGGSPEAFF
TRBV15	TRBJ2-3	TRBD2	.	TGTGCCACCAGCAGAGATAGCGGGGGGGCAGATACGCAGTATTTT	CATSRDSGGADTQYF
TRBV5-6	TRBJ2-3	TRBD2	few	TGTGCCAGCAGCTTCGCGGGGGGCCAGGTAGATACGCAGTATTTT	CASSFAGGQVDTQYF
TRBV11-1	TRBJ2-1	TRBD2	.	TGTGCCAGCAGCTTACTAGCGGGGGCTCCTCACAATGAGCAGTTCTTC	CASSLLAGAPHNEQFF
TRBV29-1	TRBJ1-1	.	.	TGCAGCGTACTTATAAACACTGAAGCTTTCTTT	CSVLINTEAFF
TRBV4-3	TRBJ2-3	TRBD1	.	TGCGCCAGCAGCCGGGACAGGGCCAGCACAGATACGCAGTATTTT	CASSRDRASTDTQYF
TRBV7-8	TRBJ2-3	TRBD2	.	TGTGCCAGCAGCCCTGGACTAGCGGGAGATCATAGCACAGATACGCAGTATTTT	CASSPGLAGDHSTDTQYF
TRBV6-6	TRBJ1-1	.	.	TGTGCCAGCAGAGAGAGACAGGTTATGAACACTGAAGCTTTCTTT	CASRERQVMNTEAFF
TRBV11-2	TRBJ1-1	.	once	TGTGCCAGCAGCTACGGAAGGGAGACCACTGAAGCTTTCTTT	CASSYGRETTEAFF
TRBV5-5	TRBJ1-6	.	.	TGTGCCAGCAGCCCCGCCCCGCGGGATAATTCACCCCTCCACTTT	CASSPAPRDNSPLHF
TRBV5-5	TRBJ1-4	.	.	TGTGCCAGCAGGGAGAAAGGGAGAACTAATGAAAAACTGTTTTTT	CASREKGRTNEKLFF
TRBV7-9	TRBJ2-7	.	.	TGTGCCAGCAGCTTTGGGGGCCCCAGCTCCTACGAGCAGTACTTC	CASSFGGPSSYEQYF
TRBV29-1	TRBJ1-1	.	once	TGCAGCGCGGGCCCCCGTGGGAGGGCTGAAGCTTTCTTT	CSAGPRGRAEAFF
TRBV5-4	TRBJ2-1	.	.	TGTGCCAGCACCATCCCCGGACTGCCTAAGGGCAATGAGCAGTTCTTC	CASTIPGLPKGNEQFF
TRBV4-1	TRBJ2-7	TRBD1	.	TGCGCCAGCAGCCAGGGACAGGGGGCGGGCGAGCAGTACTTC	CASSQGQGAGEQYF
TRBV10-1	TRBJ2-3	.	.	TGCGCCAGCAGGGGCACTTCAGATACGCAGTATTTT	CASRGTSDTQYF
TRBV5-1	TRBJ1-4	.	.	TGCGCCAGCAGCCCGCGGGCCACCCGGGGGGGTAATGAAAAACTGTTTTTT	CASSPRATRGGNEKLFF
TRBV5-4	TRBJ2-7	.	.	TGTGCCAGCAGCTTGGAACAGGCCTACGAGCAGTACTTC	CASSLEQAYEQYF
TRBV7-3	TRBJ2-1	.	.	TGTGCCAGCAGCTTAATGGGTAGCGAGTACAATGAGCAGTTCTTC	CASSLMGSEYNEQFF